This T cell receptor (beta chain) was obtained from a study of T cell responses to AZD1222 COVID-19 vaccine. Germline-derived CDR1 and CDR2 are MNHEY and SVGAGI. V lost 6 bases to trimming and J lost 6 bases, with 18 bases between them. This CDR3 is built from 14 residues. Assay: immunoSEQ multiplex PCR; the TCRdb copy retains only in-frame clones and omits some. The table has about 150,000 clones, about 93% seen once. The TCR sequence derives from an adult who received the AZD1222 COVID-19 vaccine. The chain has TRBV6-5 and TRBJ2-7; D is perhaps TRBD1 (7 bases). The input for sequencing was peripheral blood, taken 28 days after the second AZD1222 dose. CDR3 in DNA: TGTGCCAGCAGAAAACAGGGGAAGGGAGGCGAGCAGTACTTC. It specifies CASRKQGKGGEQYF.